The rows below give T cell receptor beta chains drawn from one sample of a study of CD8 T cells in Susac syndrome. A single record per CDR3 protein comes from TCRdb applying MiXCR to the immunoSEQ multiplex PCR reads. The sample lists 65,000 to 100,000 distinct CDR3 sequences, roughly 96% occurring once. Sequenced: CD8+ T cells from PBMCs. The receptor set was obtained from a human donor with Susac syndrome. CDR3s include the opening cysteine and the closing phenylalanine or tryptophan. The D gene is left open where the match is weak. A clone size is listed for some rows: how often the clone was seen (once, few, many), or a class if it is expanded.

v_call	clone_size	j_call	d_call	cdr3_nt	cdr3_aa
TRBV7-6	-	TRBJ2-5	-	TGTGCCAGCAGCTTATCAGGGACCGAGACCCAGTACTTC	CASSLSGTETQYF
TRBV20-1	once	TRBJ1-1	TRBD1	TGCAGTGCTAGAGGCTGGGGACAGACGCTCGAAGCTTTCTTT	CSARGWGQTLEAFF
TRBV19	-	TRBJ2-1	-	TGTGCCAGTAGTCTAGCCATATACAATGAGCAGTTCTTC	CASSLAIYNEQFF
TRBV20-1	-	TRBJ2-5	-	TGCAGTGCTAGAGCGGGACGGTACCAAGAGACCCAGTACTTC	CSARAGRYQETQYF
TRBV28	-	TRBJ2-7	TRBD1	TGTGCCAGCAGTTTTAACAGGGGCGAGCAGTACTTC	CASSFNRGEQYF
TRBV27	-	TRBJ1-5	-	TGTGCCAGCAGTTTAGGTTCCTATCAGCCCCAGCATTTT	CASSLGSYQPQHF
TRBV7-9	-	TRBJ2-3	-	TGTGCCAGCAGCTCGACAGCAGATACGCAGTATTTT	CASSSTADTQYF
TRBV12-3/TRBV12-4	-	TRBJ2-1	-	TGTGCCAGCACGGATACCGGGAGCCGCTACAATGAGCAGTTCTTC	CASTDTGSRYNEQFF
TRBV7-8	-	TRBJ2-1	TRBD2	TGTGCCAGCAGCTTAGGAAGCGGGGATTTCTTC	CASSLGSGDFF
TRBV20-1	-	TRBJ2-1	TRBD2	TGCAGTGCTAGCCCTGGGACTAGCGGGAGTGATGAGCAGTTCTTC	CSASPGTSGSDEQFF
TRBV15	-	TRBJ2-3	-	TGTGCCACCAGCAGAGATCGGGATAGTTCCACGGATACGCAGTATTTT	CATSRDRDSSTDTQYF
TRBV4-2	-	TRBJ1-1	-	TGTGCCAGCAGCCTAGGCGGGGAATACACTGAAGCTTTCTTT	CASSLGGEYTEAFF
TRBV3-1	-	TRBJ2-7	-	TGTGCCAGCAGCCAAGGTTCTGTCTACGAGCAGTACTTC	CASSQGSVYEQYF
TRBV7-8	-	TRBJ2-1	-	TGTGCCAGCAGCTCCGACAGCGCTGCCGACAATGAGCAGTTCTTC	CASSSDSAADNEQFF
TRBV13	-	TRBJ2-1	-	TGTGCCAGCAGCTTAGGCCACACGGAGTTCTTC	CASSLGHTEFF
TRBV9	-	TRBJ2-3	-	TGTGCCAGCGGGCACGCGCAGTATTTT	CASGHAQYF
TRBV5-1	-	TRBJ2-5	TRBD2	TGCGCCAGCAGCTTGGCAGCAGCGGGGGTTCAGGAGACCCAGTACTTC	CASSLAAAGVQETQYF
TRBV9	-	TRBJ1-5	-	TGTGCCAGCAGCGACGGGGGCTACAATCAGCCCCAGCATTTT	CASSDGGYNQPQHF
TRBV20-1	-	TRBJ2-7	-	TGCAGTGCTAGACTCCGGGACCGAGGACACGAGCAGTACTTC	CSARLRDRGHEQYF
TRBV6-5	-	TRBJ1-2	TRBD1	TGTGCCAGCAGTTACTCCGGGACAGGGGCTAACTATGGCTACACCTTC	CASSYSGTGANYGYTF
TRBV7-3	-	TRBJ2-4	-	TGTGCCAGCAGCTTAGGCCCCAAAAACATTCAGTACTTC	CASSLGPKNIQYF
TRBV28	-	TRBJ2-1	TRBD1	TGTGCCAGCAGTACCGGGACAGGGTTCTACAATGAGCAGTTCTTC	CASSTGTGFYNEQFF